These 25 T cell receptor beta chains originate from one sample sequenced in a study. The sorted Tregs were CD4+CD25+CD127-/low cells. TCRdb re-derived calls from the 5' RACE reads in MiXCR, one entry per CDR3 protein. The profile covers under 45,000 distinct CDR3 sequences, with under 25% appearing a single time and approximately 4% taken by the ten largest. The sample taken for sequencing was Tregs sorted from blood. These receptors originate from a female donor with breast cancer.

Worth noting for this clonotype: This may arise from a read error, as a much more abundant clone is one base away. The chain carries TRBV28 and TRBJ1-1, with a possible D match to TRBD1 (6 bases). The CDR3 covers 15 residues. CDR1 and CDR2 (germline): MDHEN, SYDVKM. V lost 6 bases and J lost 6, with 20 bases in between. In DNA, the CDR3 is TGTGCCAGCAGACCGACCACAGGGAGCCTCGCTGAAGCTTTCTTT. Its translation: CASRPTTGSLAEAFF. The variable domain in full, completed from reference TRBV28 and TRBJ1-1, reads DVKVTQSSRYLVKRTGEKVFLECVQDMDHENMFWYRQDPGLGLRLIYFSYDVKMKEKGDIPEGYSVSREKKERFSLILESASTNQTSMYLCASRPTTGSLAEAFFGQGTRLTVV.

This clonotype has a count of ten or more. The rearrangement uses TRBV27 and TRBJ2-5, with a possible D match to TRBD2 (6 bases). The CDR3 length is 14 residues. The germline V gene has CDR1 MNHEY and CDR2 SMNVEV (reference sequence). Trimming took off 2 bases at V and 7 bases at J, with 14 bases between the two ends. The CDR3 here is CASSLRGLLRTQYF. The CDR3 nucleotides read TGTGCCAGCAGTTTAAGGGGACTTCTAAGGACCCAGTACTTC.

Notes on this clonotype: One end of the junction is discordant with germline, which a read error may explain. The CDR3 region has the DNA TGTACCATCAGAGAAACAGGGTTGGTCACTGAAGCTTTCTTT. Amino acid sequence: CTIRETGLVTEAFF. V usage is TRBV10-3 and J usage is TRBJ1-1, with D possibly TRBD1 on 6 matching bases. CDR1 and CDR2 (germline): ENHRY, SYGVKD. This CDR3 region has 14 residues.

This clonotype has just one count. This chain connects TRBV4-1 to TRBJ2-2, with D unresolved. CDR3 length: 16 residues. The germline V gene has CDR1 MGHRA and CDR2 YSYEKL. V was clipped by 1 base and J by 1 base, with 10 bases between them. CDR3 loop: CASSQVSERNTGELFF. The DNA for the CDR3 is TGCGCCAGCAGCCAAGTCTCGGAAAGGAACACCGGGGAGCTGTTTTTT.

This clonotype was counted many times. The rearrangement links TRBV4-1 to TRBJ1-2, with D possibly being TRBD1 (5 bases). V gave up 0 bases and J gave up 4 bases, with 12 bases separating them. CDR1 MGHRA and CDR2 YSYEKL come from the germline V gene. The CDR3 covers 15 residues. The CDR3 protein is CASSQDPRAGYGYTF. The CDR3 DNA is TGCGCCAGCAGCCAAGATCCCAGGGCTGGCTATGGCTACACCTTC.

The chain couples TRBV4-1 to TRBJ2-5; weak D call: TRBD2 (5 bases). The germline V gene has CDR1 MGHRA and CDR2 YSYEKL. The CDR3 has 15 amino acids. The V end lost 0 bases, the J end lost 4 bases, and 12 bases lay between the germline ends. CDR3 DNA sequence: TGCGCCAGCAGCCAAGATTTTTCCAGCGGAGAGACCCAGTACTTC. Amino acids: CASSQDFSSGETQYF.

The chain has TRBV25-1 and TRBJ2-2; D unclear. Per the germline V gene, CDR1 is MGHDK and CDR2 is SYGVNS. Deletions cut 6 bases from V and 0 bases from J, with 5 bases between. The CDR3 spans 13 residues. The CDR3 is CASSDTNTGELFF. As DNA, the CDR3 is TGTGCCAGCAGCGATACGAACACCGGGGAGCTGTTTTTT. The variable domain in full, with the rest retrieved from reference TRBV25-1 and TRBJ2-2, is EADIYQTPRYLVIGTGKKITLECSQTMGHDKMYWYQQDPGMELHLIHYSYGVNSTEKGDLSSESTVSRIRTEHFPLTLESARPSHTSQYLCASSDTNTGELFFGEGSRLTVL.

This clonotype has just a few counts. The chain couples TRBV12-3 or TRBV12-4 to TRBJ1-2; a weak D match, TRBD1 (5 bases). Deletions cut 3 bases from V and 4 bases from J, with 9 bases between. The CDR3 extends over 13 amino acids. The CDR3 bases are TGTGCCAGCAGTTTGGGGCAGATCTATGGCTACACCTTC. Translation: CASSLGQIYGYTF.

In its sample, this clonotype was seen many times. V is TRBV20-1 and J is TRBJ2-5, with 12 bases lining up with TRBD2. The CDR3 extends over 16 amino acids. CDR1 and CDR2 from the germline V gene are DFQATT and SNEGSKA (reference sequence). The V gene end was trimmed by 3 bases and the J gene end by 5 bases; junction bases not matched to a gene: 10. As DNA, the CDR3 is TGCAGTGCTAGTGGGGCTAGCGGGAGGGCTCGGGAGACCCAGTACTTC. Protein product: CSASGASGRARETQYF.

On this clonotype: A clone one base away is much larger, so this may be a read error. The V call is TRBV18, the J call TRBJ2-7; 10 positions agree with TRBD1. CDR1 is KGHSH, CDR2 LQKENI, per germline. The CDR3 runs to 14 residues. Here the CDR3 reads CASSRDRGLYEQCF. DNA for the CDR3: TGTGCCAGCTCACGGGACAGGGGACTCTACGAGCAGTGCTTC. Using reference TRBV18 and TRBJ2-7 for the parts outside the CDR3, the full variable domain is NAGVMQNPRHLVRRRGQEARLRCSPMKGHSHVYWYRQLPEEGLKFMVYLQKENIIDESGMPKERFSAEFPKEGPSILRIQQVVRGDSAAYFCASSRDRGLYEQCFGPGTRLTVT.

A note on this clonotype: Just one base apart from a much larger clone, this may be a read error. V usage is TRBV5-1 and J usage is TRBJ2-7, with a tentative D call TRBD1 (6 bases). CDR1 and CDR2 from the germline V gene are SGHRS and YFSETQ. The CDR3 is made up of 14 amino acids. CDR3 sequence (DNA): TGCACCAGCAGCCGGACAGACGGATTCTACGAGCAGTACTTC. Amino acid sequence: CTSSRTDGFYEQYF.

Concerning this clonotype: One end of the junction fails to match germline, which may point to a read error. The CDR3 sequence is CTSSFLAVTDTQYF. The DNA for the CDR3 is TGCACCAGCAGTTTCCTAGCGGTCACAGATACGCAGTATTTT. The chain couples TRBV5-1 to TRBJ2-3; 7 nucleotides align to TRBD2. Germline V gene data show CDR1 as SGHRS and CDR2 as YFSETQ. This CDR3 comprises 14 residues.

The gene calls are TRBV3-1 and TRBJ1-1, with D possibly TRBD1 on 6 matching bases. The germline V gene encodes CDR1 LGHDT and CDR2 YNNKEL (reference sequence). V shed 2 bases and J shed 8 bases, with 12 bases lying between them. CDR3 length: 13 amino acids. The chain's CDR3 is CASSQKYRAEAFF. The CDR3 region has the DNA TGTGCCAGCAGCCAAAAGTACAGGGCCGAAGCTTTCTTT.

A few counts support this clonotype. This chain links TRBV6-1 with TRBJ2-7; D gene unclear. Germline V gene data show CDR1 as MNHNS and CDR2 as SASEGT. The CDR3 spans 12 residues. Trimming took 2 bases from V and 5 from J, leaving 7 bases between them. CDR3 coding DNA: TGTGCCAGCAGTGAAAACCGGGACGAGCAGTACTTC. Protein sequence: CASSENRDEQYF.

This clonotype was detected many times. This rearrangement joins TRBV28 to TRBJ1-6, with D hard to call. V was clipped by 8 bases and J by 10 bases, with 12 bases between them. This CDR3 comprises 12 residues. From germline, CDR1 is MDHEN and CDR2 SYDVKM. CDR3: CASVGRGSPLHF. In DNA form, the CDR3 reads TGTGCCAGCGTAGGTCGCGGCTCACCCCTCCACTTT.

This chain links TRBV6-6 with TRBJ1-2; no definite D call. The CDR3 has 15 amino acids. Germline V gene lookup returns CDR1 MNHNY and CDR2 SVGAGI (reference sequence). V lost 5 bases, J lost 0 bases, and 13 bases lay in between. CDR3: CASSTTKPSNYGYTF. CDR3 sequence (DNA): TGTGCCAGCAGTACGACAAAACCATCTAACTATGGCTACACCTTC.

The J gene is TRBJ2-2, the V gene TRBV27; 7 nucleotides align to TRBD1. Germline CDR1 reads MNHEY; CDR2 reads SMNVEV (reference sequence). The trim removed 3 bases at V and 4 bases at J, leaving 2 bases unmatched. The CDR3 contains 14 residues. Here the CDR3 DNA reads TGTGCCAGCAGTTTTAACAGGGGCACCGGGGAGCTGTTTTTT. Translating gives CASSFNRGTGELFF.

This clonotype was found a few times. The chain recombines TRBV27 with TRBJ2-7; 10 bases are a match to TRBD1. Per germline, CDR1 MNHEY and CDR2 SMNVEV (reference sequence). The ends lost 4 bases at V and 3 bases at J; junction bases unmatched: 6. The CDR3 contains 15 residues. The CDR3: CASSSHRTGGYEQYF. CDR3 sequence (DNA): TGTGCCAGCAGTTCCCATAGGACAGGGGGCTACGAGCAGTACTTC.

CDR3 sequence reads: CGTGQGVTEAFF. Written as DNA, the CDR3 is TGCGGTACAGGACAGGGGGTTACTGAAGCTTTCTTT. V is TRBV20-1 and J is TRBJ1-1; TRBD1 agrees at 10 bases. The CDR3 spans 12 residues. Germline CDR1 DFQATT, CDR2 SNEGSKA (reference sequence).

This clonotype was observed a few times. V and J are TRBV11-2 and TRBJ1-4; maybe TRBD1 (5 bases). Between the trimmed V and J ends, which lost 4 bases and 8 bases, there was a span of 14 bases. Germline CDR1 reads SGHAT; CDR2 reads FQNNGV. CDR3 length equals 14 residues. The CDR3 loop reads CASSSQLGGEKLFF. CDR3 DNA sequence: TGTGCCAGCAGCTCACAACTTGGGGGGGAAAAACTGTTTTTT.

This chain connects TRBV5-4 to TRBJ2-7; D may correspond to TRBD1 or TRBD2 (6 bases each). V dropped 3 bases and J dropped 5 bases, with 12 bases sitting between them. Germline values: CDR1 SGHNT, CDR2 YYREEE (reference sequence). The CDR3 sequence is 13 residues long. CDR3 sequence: CASSSEEGDEQYF. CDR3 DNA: TGTGCCAGCAGCTCGGAGGAGGGGGACGAGCAGTACTTC. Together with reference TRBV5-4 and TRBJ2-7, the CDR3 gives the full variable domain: ETGVTQSPTHLIKTRGQQVTLRCSSQSGHNTVSWYQQALGQGPQFIFQYYREEENGRGNFPPRFSGLQFPNYSSELNVNALELDDSALYLCASSSEEGDEQYFGPGTRLTVT.

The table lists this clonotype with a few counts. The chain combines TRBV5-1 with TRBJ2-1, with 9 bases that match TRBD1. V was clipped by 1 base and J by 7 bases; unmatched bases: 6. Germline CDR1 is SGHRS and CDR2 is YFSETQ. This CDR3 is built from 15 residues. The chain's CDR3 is CASSLMTGGGNEQFF. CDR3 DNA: TGCGCCAGCAGCTTGATGACAGGGGGTGGGAATGAGCAGTTCTTC. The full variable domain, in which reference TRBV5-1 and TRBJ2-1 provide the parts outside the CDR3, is KAGVTQTPRYLIKTRGQQVTLSCSPISGHRSVSWYQQTPGQGLQFLFEYFSETQRNKGNFPGRFSGRQFSNSRSEMNVSTLELGDSALYLCASSLMTGGGNEQFFGPGTRLTVL.

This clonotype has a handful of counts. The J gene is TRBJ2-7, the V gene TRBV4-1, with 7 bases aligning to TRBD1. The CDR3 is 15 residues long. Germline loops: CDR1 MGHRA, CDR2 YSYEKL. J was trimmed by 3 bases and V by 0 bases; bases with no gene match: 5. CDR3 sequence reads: CASSQERTGLYEQYF. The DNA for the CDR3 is TGCGCCAGCAGCCAAGAACGGACAGGCCTCTACGAGCAGTACTTC.

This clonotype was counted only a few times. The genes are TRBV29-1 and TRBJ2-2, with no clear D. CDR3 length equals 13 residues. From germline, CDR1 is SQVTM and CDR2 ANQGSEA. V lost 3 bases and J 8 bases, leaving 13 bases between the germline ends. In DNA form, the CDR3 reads TGCAGCGTTGAGGTTACAGAGTCTGGGGAGCTGTTTTTT. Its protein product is CSVEVTESGELFF.

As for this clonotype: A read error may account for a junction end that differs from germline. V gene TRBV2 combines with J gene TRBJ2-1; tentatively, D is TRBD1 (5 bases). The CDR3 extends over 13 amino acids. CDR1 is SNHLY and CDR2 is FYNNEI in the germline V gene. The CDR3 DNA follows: TGTGCCGGCAGGGCCGAAGCTCCGAATGAGCAGTTCTTC. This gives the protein CAGRAEAPNEQFF. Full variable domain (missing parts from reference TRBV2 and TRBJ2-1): EPEVTQTPSHQVTQMGQEVILRCVPISNHLYFYWYRQILGQKVEFLVSFYNNEISEKSEIFDDQFSVERPDGSNFTLKIRSTKLEDSAMYFCAGRAEAPNEQFFGPGTRLTVL.